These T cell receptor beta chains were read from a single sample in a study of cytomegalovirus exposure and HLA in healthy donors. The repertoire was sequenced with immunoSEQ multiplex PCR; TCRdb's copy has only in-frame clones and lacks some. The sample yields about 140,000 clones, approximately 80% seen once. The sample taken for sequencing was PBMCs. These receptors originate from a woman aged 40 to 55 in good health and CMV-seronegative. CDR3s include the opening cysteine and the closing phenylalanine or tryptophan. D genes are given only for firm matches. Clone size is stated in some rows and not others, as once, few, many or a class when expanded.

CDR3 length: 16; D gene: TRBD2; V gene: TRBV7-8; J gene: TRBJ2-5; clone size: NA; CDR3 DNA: TGTGCCAGCAGCCGTCGACTAGCGGGATACCAAGAGACCCAGTACTTC; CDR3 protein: CASSRRLAGYQETQYF
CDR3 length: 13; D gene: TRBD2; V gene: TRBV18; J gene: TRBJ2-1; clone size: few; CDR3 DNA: TGTGCCAGCTCACTCGGACTAGACAATGAGCAGTTCTTC; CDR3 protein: CASSLGLDNEQFF
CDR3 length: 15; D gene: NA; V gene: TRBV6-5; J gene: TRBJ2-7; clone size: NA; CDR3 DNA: TGTGCCAGCAGTTACTCATCGGCCAGGGGCTACGAGCAGTACTTC; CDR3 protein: CASSYSSARGYEQYF
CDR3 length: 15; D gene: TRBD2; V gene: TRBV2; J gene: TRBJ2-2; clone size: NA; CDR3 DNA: TGTGCCAGCAGGGCGGGGGACCTTATAACCGGGGAGCTGTTTTTT; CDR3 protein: CASRAGDLITGELFF
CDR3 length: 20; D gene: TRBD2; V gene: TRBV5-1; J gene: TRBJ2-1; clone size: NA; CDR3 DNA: TGCGCCAGCAGCGACCCTAGCGGGGGGCCACCAATACAAGGCCCTCTCTTATGGCTCTTC; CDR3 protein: CASSDPSGGPPIQGPLLWLF
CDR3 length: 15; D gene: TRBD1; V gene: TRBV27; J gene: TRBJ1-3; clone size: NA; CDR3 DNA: TGTGCCAGCAGAGACGACAGGGCGCCTGGAAACACCATATATTTT; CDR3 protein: CASRDDRAPGNTIYF
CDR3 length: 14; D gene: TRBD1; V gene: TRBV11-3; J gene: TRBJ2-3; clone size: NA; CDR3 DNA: TGTGCCAGCCAACCAGACAGGGGCACAGATACGCAGTATTTT; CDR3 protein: CASQPDRGTDTQYF
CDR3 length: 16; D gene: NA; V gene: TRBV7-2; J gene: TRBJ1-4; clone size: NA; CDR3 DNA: TGTGCCAGCAGCTCTAGGGGGGGGGCTTATATTGAAAAACTGTTTTTT; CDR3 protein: CASSSRGGAYIEKLFF
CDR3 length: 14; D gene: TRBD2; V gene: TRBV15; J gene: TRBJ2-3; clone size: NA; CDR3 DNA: TGTGCCACCAGGGGGGGGGTGAGGGCCGATACGCAGTATTTT; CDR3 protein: CATRGGVRADTQYF
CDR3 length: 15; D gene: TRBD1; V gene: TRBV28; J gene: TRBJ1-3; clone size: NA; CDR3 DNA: TGTGCCAGCAGTTTTGGACAGGGGAATGGAAACACCATATATTTT; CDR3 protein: CASSFGQGNGNTIYF
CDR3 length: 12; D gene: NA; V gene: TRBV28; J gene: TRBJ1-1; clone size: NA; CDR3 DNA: TGTGCCAGCAGTCCAGAGAACACTGAAGCTTTCTTT; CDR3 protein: CASSPENTEAFF
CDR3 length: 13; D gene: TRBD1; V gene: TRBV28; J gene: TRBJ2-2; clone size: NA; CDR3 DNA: TGTGCCAGCAGCGGACAGGGAACCGGGGAGCTGTTTTTT; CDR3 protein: CASSGQGTGELFF
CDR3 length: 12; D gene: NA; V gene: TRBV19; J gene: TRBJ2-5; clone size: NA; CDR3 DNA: TGTGCCAGCTCTACTAGAGGAGAGACCCAGTACTTC; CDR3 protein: CASSTRGETQYF
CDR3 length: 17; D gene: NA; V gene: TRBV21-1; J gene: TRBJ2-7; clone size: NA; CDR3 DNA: TGTGCCAGCAGCAAAGCTAAACGTGGGACAGGGACCTACGAGCAGTACTTC; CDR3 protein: CASSKAKRGTGTYEQYF
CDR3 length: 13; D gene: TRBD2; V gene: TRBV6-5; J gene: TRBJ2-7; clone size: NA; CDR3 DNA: TGTGCCAGCAGTCGACTAGCCTCCTACGAGCAGTACTTC; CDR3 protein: CASSRLASYEQYF
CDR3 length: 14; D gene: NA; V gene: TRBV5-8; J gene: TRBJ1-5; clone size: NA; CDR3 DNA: TGTGCCAGCAGTCTCCGACAGCCCGATCAGCCCCAGCATTTT; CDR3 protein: CASSLRQPDQPQHF
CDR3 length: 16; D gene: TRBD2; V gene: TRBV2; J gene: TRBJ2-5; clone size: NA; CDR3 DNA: TGTGCCAGCAGTGTCGGACTAGCGGGACTAGGGGAGACCCAGTACTTC; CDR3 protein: CASSVGLAGLGETQYF
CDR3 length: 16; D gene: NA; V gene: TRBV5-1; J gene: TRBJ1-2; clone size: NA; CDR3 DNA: TGCGCCAGCAGCTTGGCTCCCCCTACCACTAACTATGGCTACACCTTC; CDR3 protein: CASSLAPPTTNYGYTF
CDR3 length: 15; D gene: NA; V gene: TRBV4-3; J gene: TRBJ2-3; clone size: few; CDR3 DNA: TGCGCCAGCAGCCCAGGGTTGGGGGCGACAGATACGCAGTATTTT; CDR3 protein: CASSPGLGATDTQYF
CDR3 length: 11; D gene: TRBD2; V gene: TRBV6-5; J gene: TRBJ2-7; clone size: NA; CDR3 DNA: TGTGCCAGCAGTTACAGGACTAGCCAGTACTTC; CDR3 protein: CASSYRTSQYF
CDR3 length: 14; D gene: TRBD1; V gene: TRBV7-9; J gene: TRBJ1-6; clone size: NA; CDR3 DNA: TGTGCCAGCAGCTCCGGGACAGGCTATTCACCCCTCCACTTT; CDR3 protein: CASSSGTGYSPLHF